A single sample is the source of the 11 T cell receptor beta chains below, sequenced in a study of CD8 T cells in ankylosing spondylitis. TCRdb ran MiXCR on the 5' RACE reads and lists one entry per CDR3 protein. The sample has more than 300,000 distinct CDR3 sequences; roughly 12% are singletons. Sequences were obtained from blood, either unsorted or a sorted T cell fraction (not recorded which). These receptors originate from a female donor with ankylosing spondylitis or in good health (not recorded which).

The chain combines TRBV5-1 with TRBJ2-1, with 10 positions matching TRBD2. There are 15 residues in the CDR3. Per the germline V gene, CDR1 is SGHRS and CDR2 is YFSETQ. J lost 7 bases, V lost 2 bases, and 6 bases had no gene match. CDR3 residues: CASSLGGLAENEQFF. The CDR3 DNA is TGCGCCAGCAGCTTAGGCGGACTAGCGGAAAATGAGCAGTTCTTC.

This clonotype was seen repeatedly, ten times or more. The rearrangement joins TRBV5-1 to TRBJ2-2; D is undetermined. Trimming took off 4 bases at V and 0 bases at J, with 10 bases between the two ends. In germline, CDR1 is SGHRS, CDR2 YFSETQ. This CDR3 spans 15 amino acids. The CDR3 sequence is CASSSGRANTGELFF. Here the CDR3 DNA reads TGCGCCAGCAGCAGTGGACGAGCGAACACCGGGGAGCTGTTTTTT.

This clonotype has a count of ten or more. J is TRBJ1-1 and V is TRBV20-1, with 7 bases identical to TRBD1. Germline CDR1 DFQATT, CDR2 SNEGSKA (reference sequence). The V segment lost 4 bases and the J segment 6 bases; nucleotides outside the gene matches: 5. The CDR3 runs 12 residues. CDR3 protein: CSAKRQGAEAFF. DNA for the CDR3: TGCAGTGCTAAGAGACAGGGCGCTGAAGCTTTCTTT.

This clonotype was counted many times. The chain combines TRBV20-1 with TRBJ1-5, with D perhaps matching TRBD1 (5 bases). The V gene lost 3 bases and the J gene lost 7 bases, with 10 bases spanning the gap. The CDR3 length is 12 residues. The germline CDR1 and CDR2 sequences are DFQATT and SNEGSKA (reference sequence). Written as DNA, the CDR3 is TGCAGTGCTAGGCGGGGGGAACAGCCCCAGCATTTT. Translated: CSARRGEQPQHF.

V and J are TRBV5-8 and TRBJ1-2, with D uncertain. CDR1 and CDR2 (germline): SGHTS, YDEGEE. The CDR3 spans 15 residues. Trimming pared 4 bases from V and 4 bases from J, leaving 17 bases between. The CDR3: CASSAYTRSFYGYTF. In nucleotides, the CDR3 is TGTGCCAGCAGCGCATACACTCGAAGTTTCTATGGCTACACCTTC.

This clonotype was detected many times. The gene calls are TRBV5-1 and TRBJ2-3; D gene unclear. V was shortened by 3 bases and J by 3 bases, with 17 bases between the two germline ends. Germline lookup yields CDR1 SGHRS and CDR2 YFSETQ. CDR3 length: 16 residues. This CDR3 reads CASSSTPGFGTDTQYF. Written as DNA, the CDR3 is TGCGCCAGCAGCTCGACCCCCGGGTTTGGGACAGATACGCAGTATTTT.

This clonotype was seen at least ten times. CDR3 sequence (DNA): TGTGCCAGCAGATCCGACCGGTTGGCCAATCAGCCCCAGCATTTT. Its protein product is CASRSDRLANQPQHF. The V call is TRBV28, the J call TRBJ1-5; D remains ambiguous. The CDR3 totals 15 residues. The ends were cut back, 6 bases at V and 3 bases at J, with 15 bases in the middle. Per germline, CDR1 MDHEN and CDR2 SYDVKM.

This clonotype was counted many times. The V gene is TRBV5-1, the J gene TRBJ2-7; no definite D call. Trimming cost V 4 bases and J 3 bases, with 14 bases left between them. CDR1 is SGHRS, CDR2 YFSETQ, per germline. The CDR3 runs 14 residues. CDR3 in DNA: TGCGCCAGCAGCCCGGGCGGAATGGACTACGAGCAGTACTTC. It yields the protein CASSPGGMDYEQYF. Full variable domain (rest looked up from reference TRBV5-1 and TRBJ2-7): KAGVTQTPRYLIKTRGQQVTLSCSPISGHRSVSWYQQTPGQGLQFLFEYFSETQRNKGNFPGRFSGRQFSNSRSEMNVSTLELGDSALYLCASSPGGMDYEQYFGPGTRLTVT.

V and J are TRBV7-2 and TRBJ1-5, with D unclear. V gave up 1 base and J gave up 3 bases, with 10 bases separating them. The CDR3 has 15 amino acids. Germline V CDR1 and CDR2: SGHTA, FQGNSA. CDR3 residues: CASSLVAGNNQPQHF. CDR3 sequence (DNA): TGTGCCAGCAGCTTAGTGGCGGGGAACAATCAGCCCCAGCATTTT.

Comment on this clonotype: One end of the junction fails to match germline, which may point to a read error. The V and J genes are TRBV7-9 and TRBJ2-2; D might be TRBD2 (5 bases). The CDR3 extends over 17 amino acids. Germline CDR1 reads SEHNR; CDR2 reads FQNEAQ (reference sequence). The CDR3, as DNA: TGTGCCAGCAGCTCCCGGGGTCAGGAAACGAACACCGGGGAGCTGGTTTTT. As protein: CASSSRGQETNTGELVF.

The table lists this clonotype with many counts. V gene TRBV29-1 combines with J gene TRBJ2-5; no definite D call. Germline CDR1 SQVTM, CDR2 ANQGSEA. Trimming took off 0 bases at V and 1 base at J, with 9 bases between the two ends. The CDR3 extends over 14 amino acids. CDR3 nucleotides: TGCAGCGTTGAAGATCTGCACTCCCAAGAGACCCAGTACTTC. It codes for CSVEDLHSQETQYF.